The 20 T cell receptor beta chains reported below all come from one sample, sequenced in a study of T cells in Graves' hyperthyroidism and ophthalmopathy. Template material for amplifying TCR beta CDR3 regions consisted of RNA transcripts. With the HTBI primer set, the TCR CDR3 went through a first round of RT-PCR. TCRdb redid the calling of the multiplex PCR reads with MiXCR, one entry per CDR3 protein. The sample has some 690,000 distinct CDR3 sequences; approximately 15% are singletons. Sequencing was carried out using blood. All receptors derive from a man aged 50 or older with Graves' hyperthyroidism.

The gene calls are TRBV28 and TRBJ2-7; 7 bases align to TRBD1. Germline V gives CDR1 MDHEN, CDR2 SYDVKM. The V and J ends lost 2 bases and 2 bases, in that order; junction bases with no gene match: 9. The CDR3 consists of 16 residues. The CDR3 region has the DNA TGTGCCAGCAGTTTACTCACCCCGGGACAGACCTACGAGCAGTACTTC. Translation gives CASSLLTPGQTYEQYF.

At least ten counts were recorded for this clonotype. The V gene is TRBV9, the J gene TRBJ1-1; 7 bases fit TRBD1. J gave up 1 base and V 6 bases, and 6 bases lay outside the gene matches. This CDR3 has 14 residues. Per germline, CDR1 SGDLS and CDR2 YYNGEE. CDR3 in amino acids: CASNRDRQNTEAFF. The DNA of the CDR3 is TGTGCCAGCAACCGGGACAGACAGAACACTGAAGCTTTCTTT.

This clonotype occurred a few times. At one boundary the junction diverges from the germline segment, which might be a read error. The chain uses TRBV12-3 or TRBV12-4 and TRBJ2-3; 8 bases match TRBD1. The length of the CDR3 is 12 residues. The CDR3 region has the DNA TGTGCCAGCAGTCTCGACAGGGGAGTCGTGGATTTT. This encodes CASSLDRGVVDF.

This clonotype was seen once. CDR3 bases: TGTGCCAGCAGTGAACTGGGGGCGCGGCTTGTCACCGGGGAGCTGTTTTTT. It encodes CASSELGARLVTGELFF. The chain carries TRBV6-1 and TRBJ2-2, with D possibly TRBD1 on 6 matching bases. V dropped 2 bases and J dropped 4 bases, with 17 bases sitting between them. Germline V lookup: CDR1 MNHNS, CDR2 SASEGT. This CDR3 comprises 17 residues.

In this sample, this clonotype turned up many times. V gene TRBV11-2 combines with J gene TRBJ2-2, with 7 bases lining up with TRBD1. The CDR3 is 14 residues long. Germline trimming cut 5 bases from V and 5 bases from J; bases unmatched to any gene: 5. Germline V lookup: CDR1 SGHAT, CDR2 FQNNGV. In DNA form, the CDR3 reads TGTGCCAGCAGCCGTCCGGACAGGACCGGGGAGCTGTTTTTT. The encoded protein is CASSRPDRTGELFF.

V gene TRBV7-8 combines with J gene TRBJ2-6, with 7 bases aligning to TRBD1. The V gene end was trimmed by 3 bases and the J gene end by 6 bases; junction bases not matched to a gene: 8. CDR1 SGHVS and CDR2 FQNEAQ come from the germline V gene. This CDR3 has 16 amino acids. CDR3 sequence (DNA): TGTGCCAGCAGCTTCGACAGGGTGCTTTTGGCCAACGTCCTGACTTTC. Amino acids: CASSFDRVLLANVLTF.

This clonotype was seen a handful of times. The gene calls are TRBV2 and TRBJ1-3; 7 bases are shared with TRBD1. The CDR3 length is 16 residues. CDR1 is SNHLY, CDR2 FYNNEI, per germline. Trimming removed 5 bases from V and 5 bases from J; junction bases left unmatched: 12. The CDR3 bases are TGTGCCAGCAGTCCAGAGGGGGCCCGGAGTAGAAACACCATATATTTT. It translates to CASSPEGARSRNTIYF. Drawing the rest from reference TRBV2 and TRBJ1-3, the complete variable domain is EPEVTQTPSHQVTQMGQEVILRCVPISNHLYFYWYRQILGQKVEFLVSFYNNEISEKSEIFDDQFSVERPDGSNFTLKIRSTKLEDSAMYFCASSPEGARSRNTIYFGEGSWLTVV.

This clonotype showed up many times. The rearrangement links TRBV27 to TRBJ2-1; the D is unclear. Germline-derived CDR1 and CDR2 are MNHEY and SMNVEV (reference sequence). V lost 3 bases, J lost 7 bases, and 13 bases lay in between. CDR3 length: 14 residues. The chain's CDR3 is CASSFLGNRNEQFF. Here the CDR3 DNA reads TGTGCCAGCAGTTTTCTGGGGAACAGAAATGAGCAGTTCTTC.

Many counts were recorded for this clonotype. The J gene is TRBJ2-2, the V gene TRBV28, with D possibly matching TRBD1 (6 bases). Trimming took off 3 bases at V and 1 base at J, with 18 bases between the two ends. CDR1 and CDR2 (germline): MDHEN, SYDVKM. This CDR3 contains 18 residues. The CDR3 coding sequence is TGTGCCAGCAGTTTCGTATCCTTTTGGGGGCGGAACACCGGGGAGCTGTTTTTT. It translates to CASSFVSFWGRNTGELFF.

In this sample, this clonotype turned up many times. Here the CDR3 reads CASTSGGTNEKLFF. The CDR3 DNA reads as TGTGCCAGCACTTCCGGAGGTACTAATGAAAAACTGTTTTTT. This chain uses TRBV28 with TRBJ1-4; no firm D call. The germline gives CDR1 MDHEN, CDR2 SYDVKM. Trimming pared 7 bases from V and 2 bases from J, leaving 11 bases between. CDR3 length: 14 residues.

This clonotype was observed many times. The V gene is TRBV18, the J gene TRBJ2-2; 8 nucleotides match TRBD1. The CDR3 is 16 residues long. CDR1 and CDR2 from the germline V gene are KGHSH and LQKENI. The J segment lost 0 bases and the V segment lost 4 bases, leaving 4 bases of the junction unmatched. CDR3 DNA sequence: TGTGCCAGCTCACGACAGGGGTCAACGAACACCGGGGAGCTGTTTTTT. Translating gives CASSRQGSTNTGELFF.

The rearrangement joins TRBV30 to TRBJ2-1; 8 nucleotides agree with TRBD1. CDR1 GTSNPN and CDR2 SVGIG come from the germline V gene (reference sequence). Unmatched junction bases numbered 3, after V lost 1 base and J lost 7 bases. CDR3 length: 13 amino acids. In DNA form, the CDR3 reads TGTGCCTGGAGTGGGACAGGGTGGAATGAGCAGTTCTTC. Amino acids: CAWSGTGWNEQFF.

In its sample, this clonotype was seen many times. V is TRBV28 and J is TRBJ2-7; D not resolved. Germline CDR1 MDHEN, CDR2 SYDVKM. The length of the CDR3 is 14 residues. Trimming cost V 6 bases and J 3 bases, with 15 bases left between them. For the CDR3, the DNA is TGTGCCAGCAGCCAAGTGGGAAGGTACTACGAGCAGTACTTC. Protein sequence: CASSQVGRYYEQYF.

The V call is TRBV28, the J call TRBJ1-2; D remains ambiguous. V shed 6 bases and J shed 3 bases, with 11 bases lying between them. The germline gives CDR1 MDHEN, CDR2 SYDVKM. CDR3 size: 13 residues. The DNA of the CDR3 is TGTGCCAGCAGGCAGAGGAGGGACTATGGCTACACCTTC. Translation gives CASRQRRDYGYTF.

This clonotype was seen more than once but under ten times. V and J are TRBV20-1 and TRBJ2-1; TRBD2 is a possible D gene (6 bases). V lost 6 bases to trimming and J lost 3 bases, with 24 bases between them. The CDR3 consists of 17 residues. Germline V gene sequence: CDR1 DFQATT, CDR2 SNEGSKA (reference sequence). Written as DNA, the CDR3 is TGCAGTGCGGGGGAGGTCCGTTCGGAACGGATCTACAATGAGCAGTTCTTC. Its protein product is CSAGEVRSERIYNEQFF.

The V call is TRBV10-3, the J call TRBJ2-1; D unresolved. CDR1 is ENHRY and CDR2 is SYGVKD in the germline V gene. V dropped 8 bases and J dropped 7 bases, with 15 bases sitting between them. The CDR3 is 13 amino acids. The CDR3 nucleotides read TGTGCCATCCTTTTAGACTTGGGGAATGAGCAGTTCTTC. It translates to CAILLDLGNEQFF.

This clonotype was counted ten times or more. The chain couples TRBV7-3 to TRBJ2-3; D unclear. V lost 1 base, J lost 1 base, and 6 bases lay in between. Per the germline V gene, CDR1 is SGHTA and CDR2 is FQGTGA. The CDR3 sequence is 14 residues long. The CDR3 sequence is CASSLNSGTDTQYF. The CDR3 nucleotides read TGTGCCAGCAGCTTAAATTCTGGCACAGATACGCAGTATTTT. The entire variable domain, with the rest obtained from reference TRBV7-3 and TRBJ2-3, is as follows: GAGVSQTPSNKVTEKGKYVELRCDPISGHTALYWYRQSLGQGPEFLIYFQGTGAADDSGLPNDRFFAVRPEGSVSTLKIQRTERGDSAVYLCASSLNSGTDTQYFGPGTRLTVL.

At least ten counts were recorded for this clonotype. The rearrangement links TRBV7-8 to TRBJ2-7; 7 nucleotides match TRBD1. This CDR3 is 14 amino acids long. Germline values: CDR1 SGHVS, CDR2 FQNEAQ. With V trimmed by 4 bases and J by 3 bases, 6 bases remained unmatched. CDR3 amino acids: CASSSFDRDYEQYF. Here the CDR3 DNA reads TGTGCCAGCAGCTCGTTCGACAGGGACTACGAGCAGTACTTC. The full variable domain, its missing parts supplied by reference TRBV7-8 and TRBJ2-7, is GAGVSQSPRYKVAKRGQDVALRCDPISGHVSLFWYQQALGQGPEFLTYFQNEAQLDKSGLPSDRFFAERPEGSVSTLKIQRTQQEDSAVYLCASSSFDRDYEQYFGPGTRLTVT.

This clonotype was observed at least ten times. The rearrangement links TRBV29-1 to TRBJ2-1; 8 bases align to TRBD2. This CDR3 spans 14 amino acids. The trim removed 8 bases at V and 5 bases at J, leaving 11 bases unmatched. From germline, CDR1 is SQVTM and CDR2 ANQGSEA. In DNA form, the CDR3 reads TGCAGCTCCTTCTTAACTAGCGGACACAATGAGCAGTTCTTC. Translated: CSSFLTSGHNEQFF.

This clonotype came up many times. The rearrangement links TRBV2 to TRBJ2-2; D is uncertain. CDR1 and CDR2 from the germline V gene are SNHLY and FYNNEI. CDR3 length: 14 residues. Between the trimmed V and J ends, which lost 6 bases and 4 bases, there was a span of 12 bases. Here the CDR3 DNA reads TGTGCCAGCAGAGCACGGAGCCTCACCGGGGAGCTGTTTTTT. Translated, it gives CASRARSLTGELFF.